A selection of T cell receptor beta chains follows, all from one sample in a study of Graves' ophthalmopathy and Graves' hyperthyroidism. From the multiplex PCR reads, TCRdb called clonotypes with MiXCR, one entry per CDR3 protein. The table includes almost 750,000 distinct CDR3 sequences, 35% to 50% detected once. The sample was peripheral blood. Receptors were obtained from an adult man with Graves' ophthalmopathy. The CDR3 runs from the conserved cysteine through the conserved F or W. Fields, in order: J gene, D gene, CDR3 length, clone size, V gene, CDR3 protein, CDR3 DNA. A D gene is named only where the DNA matches it firmly. Some rows have no size entry. The others give once, few or many, or a class for an expanded clone.

TRBJ2-5	NA	11	once	TRBV29-1	CSVEGAQTQYF	TGCAGCGTTGAAGGGGCTCAGACCCAGTACTTC
TRBJ2-1	TRBD1	17	NA	TRBV25-1	CASSHITAGGAVDEQFF	TGTGCCAGCAGTCACATCACCGCAGGGGGCGCGGTAGATGAGCAGTTCTTC
TRBJ1-6	NA	15	NA	TRBV24-1	CAISESGRSNQPLHF	TGTGCCATCAGTGAGTCGGGGAGGAGCAATCAGCCCCTCCACTTT
TRBJ2-7	TRBD2	15	NA	TRBV19	CASSPFYGGAHEQYF	TGTGCCAGTAGTCCCTTTTACGGGGGGGCCCACGAGCAGTACTTC
TRBJ1-2	NA	12	NA	TRBV10-3	CASSSLREGYTF	TGTGCCAGCAGCTCCCTCAGGGAAGGCTACACCTTC
TRBJ1-2	NA	15	NA	TRBV2	CASSTGLGTGDGYTF	TGTGCCAGCAGTACGGGACTGGGGACCGGGGATGGCTACACCTTC
TRBJ1-1	NA	14	NA	TRBV19	CASSPWVANTEAFF	TGTGCCAGTAGCCCCTGGGTGGCGAACACTGAAGCTTTCTTT
TRBJ2-7	NA	13	NA	TRBV11-2	CASSFGPAYEQYF	TGTGCCAGCAGCTTCGGACCAGCCTACGAGCAGTACTTC
TRBJ1-6	NA	14	many	TRBV9	CASSVDQFYSPLHF	TGTGCCAGCAGCGTAGATCAGTTTTATTCACCCCTCCACTTT
TRBJ1-2	NA	13	NA	TRBV9	CASSDGQPYGYTF	TGTGCCAGCAGTGACGGACAGCCCTATGGCTACACCTTC
TRBJ1-1	NA	14	few	TRBV7-9	CASSLDFRQGEAFF	TGTGCCAGCAGCTTAGATTTCCGGCAGGGAGAAGCTTTCTTT
TRBJ1-2	TRBD1	14	many	TRBV2	CASTLQGKYYGYTF	TGTGCCAGCACGCTACAGGGGAAGTACTATGGCTACACCTTC
TRBJ1-4	TRBD1	15	NA	TRBV10-3	CASSFTGGAGEKLFF	TGTGCCAGCAGTTTTACAGGGGGCGCGGGTGAAAAACTGTTTTTT
TRBJ2-5	NA	11	many	TRBV20-1	CSVVSVETQYF	TGCAGTGTCGTTAGCGTGGAGACCCAGTACTTC
TRBJ1-1	NA	13	many	TRBV2	CASSEGEGRGAFF	TGTGCCAGCAGTGAAGGGGAGGGTAGAGGAGCTTTCTTT
TRBJ1-5	NA	15	NA	TRBV19	CASVNRDGSNQPQHF	TGTGCCAGTGTAAACCGGGACGGTAGCAATCAGCCCCAGCATTTT
TRBJ2-7	TRBD2	12	NA	TRBV20-1	CSVTSGTYEQYF	TGCAGTGTCACTAGCGGGACCTACGAGCAGTACTTC
TRBJ2-7	NA	15	few	TRBV7-2	CACSLVSSDPYEQYF	TGTGCCTGCAGCTTAGTTTCCAGCGACCCCTACGAGCAGTACTTC
TRBJ1-4	TRBD1	11	NA	TRBV25-1	CGQGSNEKLFF	TGTGGACAGGGCAGTAATGAAAAACTGTTTTTT
TRBJ1-5	TRBD1	14	NA	TRBV24-1	CATSESGTGWTQHF	TGTGCCACCAGTGAGTCCGGGACAGGGTGGACTCAGCATTTT
TRBJ2-2	NA	14	NA	TRBV7-6	CASVGRLNTGELFF	TGTGCCAGCGTTGGCAGGCTAAACACCGGGGAGCTGTTTTTT
TRBJ1-4	NA	17	few	TRBV14	CASSQVRPAGGNEKLFF	TGTGCCAGCAGCCAAGTAAGACCCGCCGGGGGCAATGAAAAACTGTTTTTT
TRBJ1-3	NA	11	NA	TRBV2	CASIYGDTIYF	TGTGCCAGCATCTATGGGGACACCATATATTTT
TRBJ1-2	NA	12	NA	TRBV29-1	CSVDEQGGGYTF	TGCAGCGTTGATGAGCAGGGCGGTGGCTACACCTTC
TRBJ2-7	NA	14	NA	TRBV5-1	CASSHSLGAYEQYF	TGCGCCAGCAGCCATAGTCTGGGTGCCTACGAGCAGTACTTC
TRBJ1-5	NA	15	NA	TRBV19	CASSAGQSSNRPQHF	TGTGCCAGTAGTGCCGGACAGTCTAGCAATCGGCCCCAGCATTTT
TRBJ2-6	NA	17	NA	TRBV10-2	CASSEWSGETGANVLTF	TGCGCCAGCAGTGAATGGTCAGGGGAAACTGGGGCCAACGTCCTGACTTTC
TRBJ2-2	TRBD2	16	NA	TRBV25-1	CASSQASGSVTGELFF	TGTGCCAGCAGCCAAGCTAGCGGGAGCGTTACCGGGGAGCTGTTTTTT
TRBJ2-7	TRBD1	14	many	TRBV20-1	CSAREWDRGNEQYF	TGCAGTGCTAGAGAGTGGGACAGGGGCAACGAGCAGTACTTC
TRBJ2-7	NA	15	many	TRBV11-2	CASSLGVGVTYEQYF	TGTGCCAGCAGCTTAGGAGTAGGGGTGACCTACGAGCAGTACTTC
TRBJ1-4	NA	13	NA	TRBV20-1	CSAWGPEEEKLFF	TGCAGTGCTTGGGGCCCTGAGGAGGAAAAACTGTTTTTT
TRBJ2-5	NA	11	NA	TRBV20-1	CTLGTGEAQYF	TGCACCTTAGGGACGGGGGAGGCCCAGTACTTC
TRBJ2-2	NA	14	NA	TRBV5-4	CASSSAERYGELFF	TGTGCCAGCAGTTCAGCCGAGAGGTACGGGGAGCTGTTTTTT
TRBJ1-1	NA	13	NA	TRBV9	CASSVGGGGGAFF	TGTGCCAGCAGCGTAGGCGGGGGCGGGGGAGCTTTCTTT
TRBJ2-7	NA	16	NA	TRBV24-1	CATRYMDREGPYEQCF	TGTGCCACCAGATATATGGACAGGGAGGGCCCCTACGAGCAGTGCTTC
TRBJ1-1	NA	15	NA	TRBV24-1	CATSVREGVNTEAFF	TGTGCCACCAGTGTCAGGGAAGGGGTGAACACTGAAGCTTTCTTT
TRBJ1-5	NA	13	many	TRBV19	CASSIRGEPPQHF	TGTGCCAGTAGTATCCGGGGGGAGCCACCCCAGCATTTT
TRBJ1-2	TRBD1	14	NA	TRBV29-1	CSVGGSGQERGYTF	TGCAGCGTTGGGGGTTCGGGACAGGAGCGCGGCTACACCTTC
TRBJ1-1	NA	13	few	TRBV12-3/TRBV12-4	CASSAGGHTEAFF	TGTGCCAGCAGTGCAGGTGGTCACACTGAAGCTTTCTTT
TRBJ1-1	NA	15	NA	TRBV29-1	CAWSVGGAATSEAFF	TGTGCCTGGAGTGTAGGGGGGGCGGCTACTTCTGAAGCTTTCTTT
TRBJ2-7	NA	15	NA	TRBV7-6	CASSEIGAGSGEQYF	TGTGCCAGCAGTGAAATAGGGGCAGGGTCAGGCGAGCAGTACTTC
TRBJ2-2	TRBD1	13	NA	TRBV5-4	CANPGQANGELFF	TGTGCCAACCCGGGACAGGCGAACGGGGAGCTGTTTTTT
TRBJ1-3	NA	14	many	TRBV10-3	CAISDGSSGNTIYF	TGTGCCATCAGCGACGGGAGCTCTGGAAACACCATATATTTT
TRBJ2-2	TRBD2	18	many	TRBV7-2	CASSLLAGGLNMAGELFF	TGTGCCAGCAGCTTACTCGCGGGAGGGCTTAACATGGCCGGGGAGCTGTTTTTT
TRBJ1-1	NA	13	few	TRBV27	CASSFGGTTEAFF	TGTGCCAGCAGTTTCGGAGGGACTACTGAAGCTTTCTTT
TRBJ2-7	NA	13	NA	TRBV10-1	CASRPDSTYEQYF	TGCGCCAGCAGGCCGGACAGTACCTACGAGCAGTACTTC
TRBJ1-2	TRBD1	14	NA	TRBV10-3	CASSLQGGMSGYTF	TGTGCCAGCAGTTTACAGGGGGGAATGTCTGGCTACACCTTC
TRBJ2-7	TRBD2	16	NA	TRBV29-1	CSVVLGTSGRAGEQYF	TGCAGCGTGGTTCTCGGGACTAGCGGGAGGGCCGGGGAGCAGTACTTC
TRBJ1-5	NA	14	NA	TRBV24-1	CASSLPGANQPQHF	TGTGCCAGCAGTTTGCCAGGGGCCAATCAGCCCCAGCATTTT
TRBJ2-7	TRBD2	14	few	TRBV5-6	CASSSLATQYEQYF	TGTGCCAGCAGCTCACTAGCGACTCAATACGAGCAGTACTTC
TRBJ2-7	NA	14	many	TRBV7-9	CASSLDSSTYEQYF	TGTGCCAGCAGCTTAGACTCGTCAACCTACGAGCAGTACTTC
TRBJ2-5	NA	15	NA	TRBV7-9	CASSTGTAGVETQYF	TGTGCCAGCAGCACCGGGACAGCGGGAGTCGAGACCCAGTACTTC
TRBJ2-3	NA	12	few	TRBV29-1	CSVDPNTDTQYF	TGCAGCGTTGATCCGAACACAGATACGCAGTATTTT
TRBJ2-3	TRBD1	15	NA	TRBV20-1	CSARDSLASTDTQYF	TGCAGTGCTCGGGACAGTCTAGCTAGCACAGATACGCAGTATTTT
TRBJ1-6	TRBD1	14	NA	TRBV7-9	CARGGQAQNSPLHF	TGTGCCAGGGGAGGACAGGCGCAGAATTCACCCCTCCACTTT